This TCR beta chain appears in the sequencing data of a study of neoadjuvant nivolumab and ipilimumab in lung cancer. Study background: Patients got nivolumab 3 mg/kg on days 1, 15 and 29; combination added ipilimumab 1 mg/kg day 1.

V was trimmed by 3 bases and J by 7 bases, leaving 16 bases between them. CDR3 size: 14 residues. Germline V gives CDR1 SGHAT, CDR2 FQNNGV. This clone came up a few times. Its antigen is unknown. Points from the study as a whole: TCR sequencing covered a small number of samples. TCR richness and clonality were higher in tumors than adjacent uninvolved lung. Resected-tumor TCR richness correlated positively with pretherapy blood richness.

Profiled with immunoSEQ multiplex PCR; TCRdb holds only in-frame clones, not every one. The table lists about 29,000 clones, 83% of them singletons. The material sequenced was tumor tissue, taken after neoadjuvant nivolumab, alone or with ipilimumab, at or shortly before surgery. The rearrangement links TRBV11-2 to TRBJ2-7; the D gene is possibly TRBD2 (6 bases). This TCR derives from an adult with non-small cell lung cancer. CDR3 sequence reads: CASSLGWGVEEQYF. CDR3 nucleotides: TGTGCCAGCAGCTTGGGCTGGGGGGTAGAGGAGCAGTACTTC.